A single sample is the source of the 14 T cell receptor beta chains below, sequenced in a study of Ad26.COV2.S vaccination and SARS-CoV-2 variants. The treatment here: around 19 received Ad26.COV2.S at low or high dose, single or two shots; 5 received placebo; per-sample allocation not given. Collection of the samples took place on day 63 after the first injection of vaccine or placebo. Produced via immunoSEQ multiplex PCR; TCRdb's table is partial and in-frame only. The sample yields under 550,000 clones, roughly 90% seen once. Source: peripheral blood, taken in a trial of Ad26.COV2.S vaccine versus placebo. The receptors come from a person aged 18 to 65 who received the Ad26.COV2.S COVID-19 vaccine or a placebo.

The chain joins TRBV27 to TRBJ2-7, with D tentatively TRBD2 (5 bases). Per germline, CDR1 MNHEY and CDR2 SMNVEV (reference sequence). Trimming shortened V by 5 bases and J by 2 bases, and 22 bases separated the two germline ends. The CDR3 length is 17 residues. This CDR3 reads CASSRVPGPSYPYEQYF. For the CDR3, the DNA is TGTGCCAGCAGTAGGGTTCCGGGCCCTAGCTACCCCTACGAGCAGTACTTC.

The chain uses TRBV6-2 or TRBV6-3 and TRBJ2-5; no clear D gene. CDR3 size: 15 residues. In germline, CDR1 is MNHEY, CDR2 SVGEGT. Trimming took 4 bases from V and 5 from J, leaving 17 bases between them. The DNA for the CDR3 is TGTGCCAGCAGTTGGGAACTGAAACTTGGGGAGACCCAGTACTTC. Its translation is CASSWELKLGETQYF.

The chain carries TRBV7-3 and TRBJ2-3, with a possible D match to TRBD2 (7 bases). The CDR3 contains 15 residues. Per germline, CDR1 SGHTA and CDR2 FQGTGA. V gave up 5 bases and J gave up 5 bases, with 17 bases separating them. CDR3: CASSPSGGAGDTQYF. In DNA, the CDR3 is TGTGCCAGCAGCCCCTCTGGGGGGGCTGGAGATACGCAGTATTTT.

The J gene is TRBJ1-4, the V gene TRBV6-5; TRBD1 is a possible D gene (5 bases). CDR1 and CDR2 from the germline V gene are MNHEY and SVGAGI. V gave up 6 bases and J gave up 10 bases, with 18 bases separating them. The CDR3 spans 14 residues. CDR3: CASSDGTPTGKLFF. The CDR3 region has the DNA TGTGCCAGCAGCGACGGGACCCCCACGGGAAAACTGTTTTTT.

The CDR3 nucleotides are TGTGCCAGCAGCCCGGACAGGACGAACACTGAAGCTTTCTTT. This encodes CASSPDRTNTEAFF. The chain couples TRBV7-9 to TRBJ1-1; TRBD1 matches 7 bases. V lost 5 bases, J lost 1 base, and 4 bases stayed unmatched. Germline CDR1 and CDR2: SEHNR and FQNEAQ (reference sequence). The CDR3 sequence is 14 residues long.

The V and J genes are TRBV6-5 and TRBJ2-2; D is ambiguous. Germline V CDR1 and CDR2: MNHEY, SVGAGI. The ends were cut back, 7 bases at V and 1 base at J, with 10 bases in the middle. This CDR3 contains 14 residues. Here the CDR3 DNA reads TGTGCCAGCACCAAACAGAGGAACACCGGGGAGCTGTTTTTT. It yields the protein CASTKQRNTGELFF.

The chain is built from TRBV18 and TRBJ2-5, with a possible D match to TRBD2 (7 bases). This CDR3 region has 16 residues. Germline CDR1 reads KGHSH; CDR2 reads LQKENI. V was pared by 3 bases and J by 1 base, with 15 bases between. CDR3: CASSPRTRGGQETQYF. CDR3 coding DNA: TGTGCCAGCTCACCCCGGACAAGGGGGGGCCAAGAGACCCAGTACTTC.

The chain is built from TRBV5-6 and TRBJ2-1; 7 bases agree with TRBD2. With 0 bases clipped from V and 5 bases from J, the junction kept 11 bases outside the gene matches. CDR3 length: 17 amino acids. CDR1 is SGHDT, CDR2 YYEEEE, per germline. The CDR3 spells CASSLGGRGELDNEQFF. DNA for the CDR3: TGTGCCAGCAGCTTGGGGGGCCGGGGGGAACTTGACAATGAGCAGTTCTTC.

The CDR3 sequence is CASSTKFSDTQYF. The CDR3 DNA sequence: TGTGCCAGCAGCACAAAGTTCTCAGATACGCAGTATTTT. This chain joins TRBV7-2 and TRBJ2-3; D uncertain. This CDR3 is 13 amino acids long. The germline V gene encodes CDR1 SGHTA and CDR2 FQGNSA. V lost 5 bases and J 4 bases, leaving 10 bases between the germline ends.

The chain uses TRBV7-8 and TRBJ1-2; 7 bases fit TRBD1. The CDR3 is made up of 12 amino acids. V was pared by 8 bases and J by 4 bases, with 4 bases of the junction left unmatched. The germline V gene encodes CDR1 SGHVS and CDR2 FQNEAQ. CDR3 in DNA: TGTGCCAGCCGGACAGGAGGCTATGGCTACACCTTC. It specifies CASRTGGYGYTF.

V usage is TRBV7-9 and J usage is TRBJ2-2, with unresolved D. The germline gives CDR1 SEHNR, CDR2 FQNEAQ (reference sequence). This CDR3 has 15 amino acids. V lost 5 bases, J lost 4 bases, and 14 bases lay in between. This chain's CDR3 is CASSTQRAATGELFF. The CDR3 DNA is TGTGCCAGCAGCACCCAAAGGGCAGCCACCGGGGAGCTGTTTTTT. Combining the CDR3 with reference TRBV7-9 and TRBJ2-2 gives the whole variable domain DTGVSQNPRHKITKRGQNVTFRCDPISEHNRLYWYRQTLGQGPEFLTYFQNEAQLEKSRLLSDRFSAERPKGSFSTLEIQRTEQGDSAMYLCASSTQRAATGELFFGEGSRLTVL.

V usage is TRBV28 and J usage is TRBJ1-4; 7 bases are a match to TRBD1. Germline V gives CDR1 MDHEN, CDR2 SYDVKM. Trimming cost V 5 bases and J 5 bases; bases outside gene matches: 8. This CDR3 region has 15 residues. The DNA for the CDR3 is TGTGCCAGCAGTCCTAGACAGGGCAGCAATGAAAAACTGTTTTTT. Its translation: CASSPRQGSNEKLFF. Drawing the rest from reference TRBV28 and TRBJ1-4, the complete variable domain is DVKVTQSSRYLVKRTGEKVFLECVQDMDHENMFWYRQDPGLGLRLIYFSYDVKMKEKGDIPEGYSVSREKKERFSLILESASTNQTSMYLCASSPRQGSNEKLFFGSGTQLSVL.

This chain links TRBV6-5 with TRBJ1-5, with D perhaps TRBD1 (6 bases). This CDR3 comprises 15 residues. Per the germline V gene, CDR1 is MNHEY and CDR2 is SVGAGI. Trimming left V 5 bases short and J 6 bases short, with 17 bases between. In nucleotides, the CDR3 is TGTGCCAGCAGTCCCTTGGATCAGGGGCGTCAGCCCCAGCATTTT. Its protein is CASSPLDQGRQPQHF.

The chain joins TRBV19 to TRBJ1-2; no definite D call. In germline, CDR1 is LNHDA, CDR2 SQIVND (reference sequence). Deletions cut 3 bases from V and 7 bases from J, with 12 bases between. CDR3 length: 13 residues. CDR3 protein: CASSITGFRGYTF. Here the CDR3 DNA reads TGTGCCAGTAGTATCACGGGGTTTCGTGGCTACACCTTC.